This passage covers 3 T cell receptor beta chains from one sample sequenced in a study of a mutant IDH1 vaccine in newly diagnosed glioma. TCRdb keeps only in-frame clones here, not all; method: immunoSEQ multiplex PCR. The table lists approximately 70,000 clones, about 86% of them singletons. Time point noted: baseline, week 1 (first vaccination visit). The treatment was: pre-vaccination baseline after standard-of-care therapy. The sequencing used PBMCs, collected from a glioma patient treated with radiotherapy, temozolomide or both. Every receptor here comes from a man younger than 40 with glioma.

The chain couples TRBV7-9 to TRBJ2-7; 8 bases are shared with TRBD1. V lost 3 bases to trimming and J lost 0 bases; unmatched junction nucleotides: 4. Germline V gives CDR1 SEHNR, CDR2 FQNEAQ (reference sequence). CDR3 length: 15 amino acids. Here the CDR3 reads CASSLTGVVSYEQYF. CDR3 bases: TGTGCCAGCAGCTTGACAGGGGTAGTCTCCTACGAGCAGTACTTC.

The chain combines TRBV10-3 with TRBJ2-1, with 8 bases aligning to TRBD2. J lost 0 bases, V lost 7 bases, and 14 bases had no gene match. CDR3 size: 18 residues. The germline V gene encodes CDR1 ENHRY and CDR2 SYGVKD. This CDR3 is CAIKGPTSGVFSYNEQFF. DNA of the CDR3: TGTGCCATCAAGGGGCCAACTAGCGGCGTCTTCTCCTACAATGAGCAGTTCTTC.

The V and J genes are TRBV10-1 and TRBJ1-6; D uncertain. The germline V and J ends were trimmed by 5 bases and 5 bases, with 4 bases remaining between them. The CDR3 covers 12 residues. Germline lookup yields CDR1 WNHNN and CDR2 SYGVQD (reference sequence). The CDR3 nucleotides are TGCGCCAGCAGTCCAGATAATTCACCCCTCCACTTT. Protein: CASSPDNSPLHF.